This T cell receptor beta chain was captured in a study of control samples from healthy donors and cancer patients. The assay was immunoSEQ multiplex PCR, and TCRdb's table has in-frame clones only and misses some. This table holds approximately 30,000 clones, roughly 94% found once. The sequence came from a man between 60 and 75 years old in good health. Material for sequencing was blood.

The DNA of the CDR3 is TGCGCCAGCAGCGAAGGACAGGGGGGAGATTTCTACGAGCAGTACTTC. It codes for CASSEGQGGDFYEQYF. This sequence joins TRBV5-1 and TRBJ2-7, with 10 bases identical to TRBD1. CDR1 SGHRS and CDR2 YFSETQ come from the germline V gene. The CDR3 length is 16 residues. V trimming: 4 bases; J trimming: 3 bases; junction bases outside the gene matches: 10. The entire variable domain, with the rest obtained from reference TRBV5-1 and TRBJ2-7, is as follows: KAGVTQTPRYLIKTRGQQVTLSCSPISGHRSVSWYQQTPGQGLQFLFEYFSETQRNKGNFPGRFSGRQFSNSRSEMNVSTLELGDSALYLCASSEGQGGDFYEQYFGPGTRLTVT.